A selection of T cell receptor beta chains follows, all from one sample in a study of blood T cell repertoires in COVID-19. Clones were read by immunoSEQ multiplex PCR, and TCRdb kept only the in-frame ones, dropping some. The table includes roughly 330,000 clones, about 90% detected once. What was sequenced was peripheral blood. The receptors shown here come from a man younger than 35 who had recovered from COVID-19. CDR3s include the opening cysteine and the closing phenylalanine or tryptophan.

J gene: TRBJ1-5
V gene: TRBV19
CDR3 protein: CASSPGQGNQPQHF

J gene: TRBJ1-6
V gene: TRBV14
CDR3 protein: CASSQGRQGSNSPLHF

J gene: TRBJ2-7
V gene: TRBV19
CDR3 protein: CATAAGTYEQYF

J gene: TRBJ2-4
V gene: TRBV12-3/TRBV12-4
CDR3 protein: CASSLQKNIQYF

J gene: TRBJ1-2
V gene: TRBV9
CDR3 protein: CASSGTLNYGYTF

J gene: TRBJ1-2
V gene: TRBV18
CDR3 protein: CASSPSRGDYGYTF

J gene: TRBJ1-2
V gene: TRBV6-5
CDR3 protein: CASLRQGIYGYTF

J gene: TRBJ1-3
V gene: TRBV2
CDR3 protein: CASSSQGGSGNTIYF

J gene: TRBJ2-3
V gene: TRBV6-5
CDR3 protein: CASSYSGRYTDTQYF

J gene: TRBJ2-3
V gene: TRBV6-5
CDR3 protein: CASRQPPRDTQYF

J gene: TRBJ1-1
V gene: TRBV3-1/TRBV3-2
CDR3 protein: CASSQVEGGSGAFF

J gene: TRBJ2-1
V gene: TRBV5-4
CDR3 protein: CASGAGPSSYNEQFF

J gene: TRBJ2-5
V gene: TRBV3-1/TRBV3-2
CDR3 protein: CASSPHLGAGAGETQYF

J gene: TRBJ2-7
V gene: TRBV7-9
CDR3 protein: CASTAGTYDEQYF

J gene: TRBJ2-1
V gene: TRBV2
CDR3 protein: CASSEFRETGYNEQFF

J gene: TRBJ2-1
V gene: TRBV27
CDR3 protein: CASSSLGTSGIYNEQFF

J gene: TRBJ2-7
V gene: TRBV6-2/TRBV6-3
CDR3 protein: CASSYAGQGRRYEQYF

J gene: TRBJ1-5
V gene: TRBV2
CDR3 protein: CASRGTGARQPQHF

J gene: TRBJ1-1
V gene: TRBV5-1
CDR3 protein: CASSLVEQGNTEAFF

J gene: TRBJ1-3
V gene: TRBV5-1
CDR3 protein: CASSRGSGNTIYF

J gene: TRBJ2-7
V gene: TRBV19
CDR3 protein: CASSPSQGASRAYEQYF

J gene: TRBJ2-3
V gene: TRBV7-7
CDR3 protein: CASSSLAGSTDTQYF

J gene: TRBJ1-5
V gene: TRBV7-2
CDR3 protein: CASSPANRGVGQPQHF

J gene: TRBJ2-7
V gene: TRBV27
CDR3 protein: CASSSYYRGSYEQYF

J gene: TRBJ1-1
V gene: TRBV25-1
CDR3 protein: CASSDVGTNTEAFF

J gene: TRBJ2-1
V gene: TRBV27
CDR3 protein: CASRYYNEQFF

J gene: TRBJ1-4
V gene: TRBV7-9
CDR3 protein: CASSLSRSEKLFF

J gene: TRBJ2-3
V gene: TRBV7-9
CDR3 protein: CASSFAGEGDTQYF

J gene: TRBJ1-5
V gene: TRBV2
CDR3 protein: CASTTTDSNQPQHF

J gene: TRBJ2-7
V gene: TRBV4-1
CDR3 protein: CASSPGTGGPYEQYF

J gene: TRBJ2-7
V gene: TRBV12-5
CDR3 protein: CASGLTHSGIRSYEQYF

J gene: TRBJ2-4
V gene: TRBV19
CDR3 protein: CASSIDRGLNIQYF

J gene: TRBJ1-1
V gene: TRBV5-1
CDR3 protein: CASSLTSGGLATEAFF

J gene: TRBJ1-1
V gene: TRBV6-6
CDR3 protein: CASSSTRKTEAFF

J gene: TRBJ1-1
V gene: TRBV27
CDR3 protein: CASSFSRGRVMNTEAFF

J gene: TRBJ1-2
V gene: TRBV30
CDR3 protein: CAWGTGYGYTF

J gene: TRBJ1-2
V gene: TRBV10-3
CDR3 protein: CAITEQGGNYGYTF

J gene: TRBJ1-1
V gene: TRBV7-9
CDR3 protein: CASSSGQISEAFF

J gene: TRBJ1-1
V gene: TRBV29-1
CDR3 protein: CSVELQTEAFF

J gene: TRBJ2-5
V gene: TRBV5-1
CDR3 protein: CASSLEDPGETQYF

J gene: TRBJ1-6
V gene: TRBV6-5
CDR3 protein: CASSYRPGTGNSPLHF

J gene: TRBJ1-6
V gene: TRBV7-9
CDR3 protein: CASSSGGANNSPLHF

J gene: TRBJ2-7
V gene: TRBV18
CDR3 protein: CASSPLRTNTGANTYEQYF

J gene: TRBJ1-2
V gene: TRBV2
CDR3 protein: CASSDVSTGGGYTF

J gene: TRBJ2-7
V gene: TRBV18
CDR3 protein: CASSPSAGLVAQYF

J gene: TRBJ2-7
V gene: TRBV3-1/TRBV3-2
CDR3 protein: CASSQLRAEQYF

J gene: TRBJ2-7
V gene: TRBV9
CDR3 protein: CASSPEGQARWHEQYF

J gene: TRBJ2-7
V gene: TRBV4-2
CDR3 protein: CASSQDGGLSSYEQYF

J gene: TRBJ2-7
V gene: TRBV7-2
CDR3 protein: CASSLAPNYEQYF